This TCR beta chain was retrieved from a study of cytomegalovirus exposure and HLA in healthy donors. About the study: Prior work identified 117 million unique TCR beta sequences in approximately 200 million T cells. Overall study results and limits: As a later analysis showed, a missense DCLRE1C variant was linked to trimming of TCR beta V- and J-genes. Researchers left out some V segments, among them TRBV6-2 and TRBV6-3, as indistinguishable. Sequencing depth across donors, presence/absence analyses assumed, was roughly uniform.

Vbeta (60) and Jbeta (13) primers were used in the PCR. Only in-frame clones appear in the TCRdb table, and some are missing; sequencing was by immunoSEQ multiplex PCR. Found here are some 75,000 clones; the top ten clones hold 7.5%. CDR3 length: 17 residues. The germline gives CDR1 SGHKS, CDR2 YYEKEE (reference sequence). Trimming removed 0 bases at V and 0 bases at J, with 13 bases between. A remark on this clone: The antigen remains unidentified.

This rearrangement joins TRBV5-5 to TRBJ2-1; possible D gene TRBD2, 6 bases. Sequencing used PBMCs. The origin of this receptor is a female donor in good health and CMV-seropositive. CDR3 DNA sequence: TGTGCCAGCAGCTTGGGGGGGGTTTTGAGCTCCTACAATGAGCAGTTCTTC. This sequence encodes CASSLGGVLSSYNEQFF.